The 6 T cell receptor beta chains given below trace back to one sample, sequenced in a study of control samples from healthy donors and cancer patients. Using immunoSEQ multiplex PCR, the repertoire was profiled, and TCRdb retains in-frame clones only, with some absent. The sample includes approximately 170,000 clones, roughly 90% of them seen just once. Sequenced sample: blood. The receptors were sampled from a woman aged 25 to 39 in good health.

The rearrangement joins TRBV7-9 to TRBJ2-7, with 7 nucleotides matching TRBD2. Trimming took 4 bases from V and 7 from J; bases not matched to a gene: 4. The CDR3 spans 12 residues. Germline values: CDR1 SEHNR, CDR2 FQNEAQ (reference sequence). CDR3 residues: CASSWSGGEQYF. Written as DNA, the CDR3 is TGTGCCAGCAGCTGGTCCGGGGGGGAGCAGTACTTC.

This clone was seen only once. This chain connects TRBV10-2 to TRBJ2-4; 9 positions match TRBD1. Germline V lookup: CDR1 WSHSY, CDR2 SAAADI. V lost 4 bases, J lost 11 bases, and 24 bases stayed unmatched. This CDR3 region has 19 residues. CDR3 nucleotides: TGCGCCAGCAGTGGGGGGGACAGGGAGTTCCTAGCGAGTCCTTCGGTTCAGTACTTC. As protein: CASSGGDREFLASPSVQYF.

The chain carries TRBV10-2 and TRBJ1-2, with 7 bases fitting TRBD1. The length of the CDR3 is 11 residues. CDR1 WSHSY and CDR2 SAAADI come from the germline V gene. The J segment lost 8 bases and the V segment lost 8 bases, leaving 5 bases of the junction unmatched. CDR3: CASQGGYGYTF. In DNA form, the CDR3 reads TGCGCCAGCCAGGGGGGATACGGCTACACCTTC.

J is TRBJ2-7 and V is TRBV6-2 or TRBV6-3; weak D call: TRBD1 (7 bases). In germline, CDR1 is MNHEY, CDR2 SVGEGT. The CDR3 length is 15 residues. V was cut by 2 bases and J by 1 base, with 12 bases left in between. CDR3 in amino acids: CASSYGGTASYEQYF. DNA for the CDR3: TGTGCCAGCAGTTACGGCGGGACAGCTTCCTACGAGCAGTACTTC.

The rearrangement links TRBV19 to TRBJ2-4, with D tentatively TRBD1 (6 bases). Germline lookup yields CDR1 LNHDA and CDR2 SQIVND (reference sequence). Trimming cost V 3 bases and J 7 bases, with 10 bases left between them. The CDR3 length is 13 residues. The CDR3 spells CASSIDQGNIQYF. CDR3 nucleotides: TGTGCCAGTAGTATTGATCAGGGGAACATTCAGTACTTC.

J is TRBJ1-6 and V is TRBV11-2; tentative D call: TRBD1 (5 bases). The CDR3 is 14 residues long. The V end was cut by 3 bases, the J end by 9 bases, with 12 bases between. Germline CDR1 is SGHAT and CDR2 is FQNNGV. CDR3: CASSLVQGGSPLHF. For the CDR3, the DNA is TGTGCCAGCAGCTTGGTCCAGGGAGGTTCACCCCTCCACTTT.